This TCR beta chain was sequenced during a study of cytomegalovirus exposure and HLA in healthy donors. On the study more broadly: A prior analysis found some 110 million unique TCR beta sequences from around 200 million T cells.

Study-level points and caveats: With high specificity and sensitivity, the classifier reportedly diagnosed cytomegalovirus status. A later analysis associated 15,000 to 20,000 TCR beta sequences with HLA alleles at a 0.05 false discovery rate.

In germline, CDR1 is GTSNPN, CDR2 SVGIG (reference sequence). Trimming at V came to 1 base and at J to 10 bases, leaving 5 bases not matched to a gene. The CDR3 has 12 amino acids. This PCR relied on a set of 60 Vbeta primers and 13 Jbeta primers. Some clones are missing from TCRdb's copy, which holds only in-frame ones; the method was immunoSEQ multiplex PCR. The sample records approximately 210,000 clones, around 83% being singletons. This clone appeared a single time. The antigen is not known. Sequencing used PBMCs. The receptor comes from a woman between 45 and 65 years old in good health and CMV-seropositive. The chain recombines TRBV30 with TRBJ1-2; TRBD1 matches 8 bases. CDR3 residues: CAWSGGQVNYTF. The CDR3 DNA reads as TGTGCCTGGAGTGGGGGACAGGTGAACTACACCTTC.